The 3 T cell receptor beta chains below were found in one sample sequenced in a study of blood T cell repertoires in COVID-19. Clones were sequenced by immunoSEQ multiplex PCR, and TCRdb holds only the in-frame ones, with some missing. The sample lists a few hundred thousand clones, about 79% seen once, with 1.4% in the top ten. Material for sequencing was peripheral blood. These TCRs come from a middle-aged woman who had recovered from COVID-19.

This chain connects TRBV18 to TRBJ1-2, with D perhaps TRBD1 (6 bases). This CDR3 comprises 14 residues. Germline-derived CDR1 and CDR2 are KGHSH and LQKENI. The V gene lost 2 bases and the J gene lost 8 bases, with 15 bases spanning the gap. Here the CDR3 DNA reads TGTGCCAGCTCACCAACCGGGGGGCCAGAGGGCTACACCTTC. Protein product: CASSPTGGPEGYTF.

The chain combines TRBV5-8 with TRBJ2-5; possible D gene TRBD1, 5 bases. V was shortened by 1 base and J by 7 bases, with 11 bases between the two germline ends. The CDR3 runs 13 residues. Germline V gives CDR1 SGHTS, CDR2 YDEGEE. CDR3 sequence: CASSLSGATTQYF. CDR3 nucleotide sequence: TGTGCCAGCAGCTTGAGTGGGGCAACGACCCAGTACTTC.

This rearrangement joins TRBV14 to TRBJ2-3; 9 nucleotides align to TRBD1. The V and J ends lost 2 bases and 5 bases, in that order; junction bases with no gene match: 2. The CDR3 runs 14 residues. Germline CDR1 is SGHDN and CDR2 is FVKESK. CDR3 residues: CASSQRTGVDTQYF. The CDR3 bases are TGTGCCAGCAGCCAACGGACAGGGGTAGATACGCAGTATTTT.